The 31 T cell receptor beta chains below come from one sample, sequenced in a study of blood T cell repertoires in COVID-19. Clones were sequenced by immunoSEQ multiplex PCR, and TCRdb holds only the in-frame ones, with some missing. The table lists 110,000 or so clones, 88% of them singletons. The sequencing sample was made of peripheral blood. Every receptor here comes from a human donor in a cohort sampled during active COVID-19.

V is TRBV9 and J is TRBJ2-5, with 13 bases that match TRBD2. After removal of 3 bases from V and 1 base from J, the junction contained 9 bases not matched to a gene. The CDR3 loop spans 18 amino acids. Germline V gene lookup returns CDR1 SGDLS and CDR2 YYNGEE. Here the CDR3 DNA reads TGTGCCAGCAGCGCGCCACTAGCGGGGGGGCAAGCCCAAGAGACCCAGTACTTC. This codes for CASSAPLAGGQAQETQYF.

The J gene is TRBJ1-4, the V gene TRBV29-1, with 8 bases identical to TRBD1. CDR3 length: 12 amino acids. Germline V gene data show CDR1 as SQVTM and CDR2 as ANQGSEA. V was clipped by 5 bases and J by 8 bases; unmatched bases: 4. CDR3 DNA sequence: TGCAGCGTTAATCGACAGGGGGAAAAACTGTTTTTT. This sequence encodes CSVNRQGEKLFF. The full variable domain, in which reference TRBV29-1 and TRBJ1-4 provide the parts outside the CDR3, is SAVISQKPSRDICQRGTSLTIQCQVDSQVTMMFWYRQQPGQSLTLIATANQGSEATYESGFVIDKFPISRPNLTFSTLTVSNMSPEDSSIYLCSVNRQGEKLFFGSGTQLSVL.

CDR3 sequence (DNA): TGCGCCAGCAGCTTAACTAGAGTAAATGAGCAGTTCTTC. Its protein product is CASSLTRVNEQFF. V gene TRBV5-1 combines with J gene TRBJ2-1; possibly TRBD2 for D (5 bases). V lost 2 bases, J lost 7 bases, and 10 bases lay in between. Germline CDR1 is SGHRS and CDR2 is YFSETQ. The CDR3 extends over 13 amino acids.

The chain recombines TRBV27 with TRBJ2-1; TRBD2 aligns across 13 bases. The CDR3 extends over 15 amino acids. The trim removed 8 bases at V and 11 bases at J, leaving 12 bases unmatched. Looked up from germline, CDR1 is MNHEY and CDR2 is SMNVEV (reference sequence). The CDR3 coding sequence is TGTGCCAGCGGGACCCGACTAGCGGGAGGATGGAAGCAGTTCTTC. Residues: CASGTRLAGGWKQFF.

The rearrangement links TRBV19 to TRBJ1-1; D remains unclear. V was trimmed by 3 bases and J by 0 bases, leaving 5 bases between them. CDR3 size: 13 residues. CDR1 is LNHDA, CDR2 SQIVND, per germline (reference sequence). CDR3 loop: CASSIQVNTEAFF. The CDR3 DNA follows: TGTGCCAGTAGTATTCAGGTGAACACTGAAGCTTTCTTT.

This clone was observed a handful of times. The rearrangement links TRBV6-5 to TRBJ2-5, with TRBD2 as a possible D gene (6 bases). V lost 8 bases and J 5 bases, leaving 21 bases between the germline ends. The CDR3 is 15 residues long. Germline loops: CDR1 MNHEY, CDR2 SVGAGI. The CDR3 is CASRGTGRLGETQYF. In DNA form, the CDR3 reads TGTGCCAGCCGAGGAACGGGGAGGCTGGGGGAGACCCAGTACTTC.

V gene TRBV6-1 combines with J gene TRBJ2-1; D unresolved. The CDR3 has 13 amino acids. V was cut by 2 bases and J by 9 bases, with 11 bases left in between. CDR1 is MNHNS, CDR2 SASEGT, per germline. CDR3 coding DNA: TGTGCCAGCAGTGAACCCTATACCGGTGAGCAGTTCTTC. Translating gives CASSEPYTGEQFF.

The CDR3 loop reads CASRKTGGSYNEQFF. As DNA, the CDR3 is TGTGCCAGCAGAAAGACAGGGGGCTCCTACAATGAGCAGTTCTTC. The gene calls are TRBV6-5 and TRBJ2-1; 9 bases map to TRBD1. Germline V CDR1 and CDR2: MNHEY, SVGAGI. V gave up 6 bases and J gave up 0 bases; unmatched junction bases: 3. This CDR3 is 15 amino acids long.

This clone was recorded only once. CDR3 sequence (DNA): TGTGCCAGCTCACCAGCGGGACAGCACACAGATACGCAGTATTTT. Translation gives CASSPAGQHTDTQYF. V usage is TRBV18 and J usage is TRBJ2-3; D is perhaps TRBD1 (7 bases). V shed 2 bases and J shed 2 bases, with 11 bases lying between them. Germline lookup yields CDR1 KGHSH and CDR2 LQKENI. The CDR3 sequence is 15 residues long. The complete variable domain, with remaining parts taken from reference TRBV18 and TRBJ2-3, reads NAGVMQNPRHLVRRRGQEARLRCSPMKGHSHVYWYRQLPEEGLKFMVYLQKENIIDESGMPKERFSAEFPKEGPSILRIQQVVRGDSAAYFCASSPAGQHTDTQYFGPGTRLTVL.

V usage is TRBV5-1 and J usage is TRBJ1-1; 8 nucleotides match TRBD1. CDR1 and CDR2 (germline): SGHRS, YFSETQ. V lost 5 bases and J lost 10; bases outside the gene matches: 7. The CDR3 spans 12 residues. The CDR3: CASSSGTGGAFF. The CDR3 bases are TGCGCCAGCAGTTCCGGGACAGGAGGAGCTTTCTTT.

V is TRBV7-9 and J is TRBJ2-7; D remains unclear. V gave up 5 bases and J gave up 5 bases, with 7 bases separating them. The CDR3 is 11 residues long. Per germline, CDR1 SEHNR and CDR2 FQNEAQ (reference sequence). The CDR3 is CASSHINEQYF. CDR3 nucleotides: TGTGCCAGCAGCCACATAAACGAGCAGTACTTC.

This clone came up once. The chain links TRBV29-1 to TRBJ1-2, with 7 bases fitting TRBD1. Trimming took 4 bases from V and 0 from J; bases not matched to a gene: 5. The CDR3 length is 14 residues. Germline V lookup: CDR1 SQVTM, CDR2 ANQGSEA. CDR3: CSVGGTDTNYGYTF. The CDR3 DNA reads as TGCAGCGTTGGCGGGACAGACACTAACTATGGCTACACCTTC.

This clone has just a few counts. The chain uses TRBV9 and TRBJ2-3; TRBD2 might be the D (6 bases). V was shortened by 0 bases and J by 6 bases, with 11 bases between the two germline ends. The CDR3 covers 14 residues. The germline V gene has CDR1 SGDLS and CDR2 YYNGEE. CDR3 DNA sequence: TGTGCCAGCAGCGTAGACGGGAGAGCCGATACGCAGTATTTT. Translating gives CASSVDGRADTQYF.

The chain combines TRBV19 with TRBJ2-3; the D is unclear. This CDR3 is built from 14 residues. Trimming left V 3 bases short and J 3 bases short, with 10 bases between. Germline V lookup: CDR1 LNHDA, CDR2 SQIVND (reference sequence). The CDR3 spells CASSIRLGTDTQYF. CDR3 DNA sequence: TGTGCCAGTAGTATCCGTCTCGGGACAGATACGCAGTATTTT.

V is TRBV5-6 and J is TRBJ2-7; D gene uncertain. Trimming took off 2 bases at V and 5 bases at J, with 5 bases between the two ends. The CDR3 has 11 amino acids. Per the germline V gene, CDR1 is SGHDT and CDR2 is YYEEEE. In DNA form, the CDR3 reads TGTGCCAGCAGCTTACAAGACGAGCAGTACTTC. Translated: CASSLQDEQYF.

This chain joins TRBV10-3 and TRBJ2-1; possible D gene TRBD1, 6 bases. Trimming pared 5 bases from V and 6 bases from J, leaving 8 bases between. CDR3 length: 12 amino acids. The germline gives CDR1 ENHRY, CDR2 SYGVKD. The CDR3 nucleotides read TGTGCCATCAGTTTACAGGGCAATGAGCAGTTCTTC. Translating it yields CAISLQGNEQFF.

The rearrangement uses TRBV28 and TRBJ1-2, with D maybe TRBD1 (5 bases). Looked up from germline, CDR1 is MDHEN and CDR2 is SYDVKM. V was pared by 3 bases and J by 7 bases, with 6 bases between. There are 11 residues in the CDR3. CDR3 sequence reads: CASSFQGGYTF. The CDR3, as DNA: TGTGCCAGCAGTTTCCAGGGTGGCTACACCTTC.

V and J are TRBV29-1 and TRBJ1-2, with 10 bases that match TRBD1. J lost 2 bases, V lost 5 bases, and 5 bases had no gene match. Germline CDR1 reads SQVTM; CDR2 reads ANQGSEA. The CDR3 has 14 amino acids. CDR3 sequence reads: CSVNPGQGNYGYTF. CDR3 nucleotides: TGCAGCGTTAACCCGGGACAGGGGAACTATGGCTACACCTTC.

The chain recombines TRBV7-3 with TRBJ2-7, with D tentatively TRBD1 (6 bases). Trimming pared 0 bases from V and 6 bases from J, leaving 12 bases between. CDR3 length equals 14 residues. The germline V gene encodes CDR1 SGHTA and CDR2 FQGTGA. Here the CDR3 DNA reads TGTGCCAGCAGCTTAACATCCCAGGGGACCGAGCAGTACTTC. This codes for CASSLTSQGTEQYF. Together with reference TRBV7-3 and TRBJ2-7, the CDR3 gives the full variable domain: GAGVSQTPSNKVTEKGKYVELRCDPISGHTALYWYRQSLGQGPEFLIYFQGTGAADDSGLPNDRFFAVRPEGSVSTLKIQRTERGDSAVYLCASSLTSQGTEQYFGPGTRLTVT.

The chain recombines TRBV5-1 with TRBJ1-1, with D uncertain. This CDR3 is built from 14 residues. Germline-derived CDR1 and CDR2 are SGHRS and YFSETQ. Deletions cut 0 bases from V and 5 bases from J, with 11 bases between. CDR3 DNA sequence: TGCGCCAGCAGCTTGGGCGGGGTTGGTACTGAAGCTTTCTTT. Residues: CASSLGGVGTEAFF.

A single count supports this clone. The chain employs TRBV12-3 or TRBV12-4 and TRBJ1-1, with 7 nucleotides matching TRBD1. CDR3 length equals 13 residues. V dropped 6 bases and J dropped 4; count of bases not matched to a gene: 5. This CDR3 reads CASSRQGSTEAFF. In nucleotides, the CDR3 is TGTGCCAGCAGCCGACAGGGTAGCACTGAAGCTTTCTTT.

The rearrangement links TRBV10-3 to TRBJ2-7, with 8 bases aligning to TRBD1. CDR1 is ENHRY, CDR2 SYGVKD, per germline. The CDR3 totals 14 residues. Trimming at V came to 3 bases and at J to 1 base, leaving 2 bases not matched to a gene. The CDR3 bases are TGTGCCATCAGTGAACAGGGGGGTTCCTACGAGCAGTACTTC. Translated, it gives CAISEQGGSYEQYF.

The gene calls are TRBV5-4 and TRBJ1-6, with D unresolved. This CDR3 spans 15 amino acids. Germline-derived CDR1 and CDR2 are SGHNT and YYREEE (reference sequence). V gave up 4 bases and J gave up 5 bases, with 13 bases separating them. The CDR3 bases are TGTGCCAGCAGCCCCGATCTGAGTGATAATTCACCCCTCCACTTT. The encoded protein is CASSPDLSDNSPLHF.

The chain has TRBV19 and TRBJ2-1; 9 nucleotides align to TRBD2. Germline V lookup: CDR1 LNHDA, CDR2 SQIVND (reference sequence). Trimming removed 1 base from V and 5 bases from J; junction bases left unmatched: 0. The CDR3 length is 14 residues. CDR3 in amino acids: CASSIASGNNEQFF. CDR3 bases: TGTGCCAGTAGTATAGCTAGCGGGAACAATGAGCAGTTCTTC.

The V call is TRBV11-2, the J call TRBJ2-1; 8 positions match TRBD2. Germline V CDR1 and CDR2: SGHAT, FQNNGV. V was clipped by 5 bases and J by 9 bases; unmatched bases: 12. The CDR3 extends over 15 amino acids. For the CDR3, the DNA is TGTGCCAGCAGCCCGGGGGGGGGTAGTTTCATTGAGCAGTTCTTC. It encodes CASSPGGGSFIEQFF.

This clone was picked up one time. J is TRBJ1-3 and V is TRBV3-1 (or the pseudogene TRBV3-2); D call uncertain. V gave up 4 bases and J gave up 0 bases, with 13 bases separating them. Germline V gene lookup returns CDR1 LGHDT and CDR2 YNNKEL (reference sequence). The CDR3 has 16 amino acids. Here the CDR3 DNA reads TGTGCCAGCAGCCCCCCGAGAGTAACCTCTGGAAACACCATATATTTT. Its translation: CASSPPRVTSGNTIYF.

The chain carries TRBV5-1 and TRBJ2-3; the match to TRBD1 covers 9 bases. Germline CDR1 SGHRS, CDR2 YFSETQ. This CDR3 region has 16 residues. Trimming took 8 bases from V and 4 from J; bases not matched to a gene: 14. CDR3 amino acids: CARGGRNRGPPDTQYF. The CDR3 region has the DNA TGCGCCAGAGGGGGGCGCAACAGGGGGCCGCCAGATACGCAGTATTTT. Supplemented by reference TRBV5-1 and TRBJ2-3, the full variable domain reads KAGVTQTPRYLIKTRGQQVTLSCSPISGHRSVSWYQQTPGQGLQFLFEYFSETQRNKGNFPGRFSGRQFSNSRSEMNVSTLELGDSALYLCARGGRNRGPPDTQYFGPGTRLTVL.

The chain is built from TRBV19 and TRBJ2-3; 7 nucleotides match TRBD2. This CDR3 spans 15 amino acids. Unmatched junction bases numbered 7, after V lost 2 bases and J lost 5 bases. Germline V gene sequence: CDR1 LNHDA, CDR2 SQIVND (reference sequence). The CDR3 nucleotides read TGTGCCAGTAGTATACAGCGGGGTTTTGGAGATACGCAGTATTTT. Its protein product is CASSIQRGFGDTQYF.

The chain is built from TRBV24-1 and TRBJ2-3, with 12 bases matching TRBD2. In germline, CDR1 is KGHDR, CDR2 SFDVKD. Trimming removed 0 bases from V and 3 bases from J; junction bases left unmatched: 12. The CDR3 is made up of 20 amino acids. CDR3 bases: TGTGCCACCAGTGATTTGCACGCCGCTAGCGGGGGGGCTGGGACAGATACGCAGTATTTT. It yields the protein CATSDLHAASGGAGTDTQYF.

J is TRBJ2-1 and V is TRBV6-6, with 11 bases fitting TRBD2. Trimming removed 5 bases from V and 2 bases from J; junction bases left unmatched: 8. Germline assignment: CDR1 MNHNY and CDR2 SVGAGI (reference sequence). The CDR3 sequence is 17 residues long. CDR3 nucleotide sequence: TGTGCCAGCAGTCGCCGGAATAGCGGGAGGGCCTACAATGAGCAGTTCTTC. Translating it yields CASSRRNSGRAYNEQFF.

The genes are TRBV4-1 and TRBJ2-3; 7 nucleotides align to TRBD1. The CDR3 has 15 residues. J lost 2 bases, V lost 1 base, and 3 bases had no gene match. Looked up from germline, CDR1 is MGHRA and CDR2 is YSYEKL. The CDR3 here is CASSQGQGNTDTQYF. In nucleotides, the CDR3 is TGCGCCAGCAGCCAAGGACAGGGAAACACAGATACGCAGTATTTT.